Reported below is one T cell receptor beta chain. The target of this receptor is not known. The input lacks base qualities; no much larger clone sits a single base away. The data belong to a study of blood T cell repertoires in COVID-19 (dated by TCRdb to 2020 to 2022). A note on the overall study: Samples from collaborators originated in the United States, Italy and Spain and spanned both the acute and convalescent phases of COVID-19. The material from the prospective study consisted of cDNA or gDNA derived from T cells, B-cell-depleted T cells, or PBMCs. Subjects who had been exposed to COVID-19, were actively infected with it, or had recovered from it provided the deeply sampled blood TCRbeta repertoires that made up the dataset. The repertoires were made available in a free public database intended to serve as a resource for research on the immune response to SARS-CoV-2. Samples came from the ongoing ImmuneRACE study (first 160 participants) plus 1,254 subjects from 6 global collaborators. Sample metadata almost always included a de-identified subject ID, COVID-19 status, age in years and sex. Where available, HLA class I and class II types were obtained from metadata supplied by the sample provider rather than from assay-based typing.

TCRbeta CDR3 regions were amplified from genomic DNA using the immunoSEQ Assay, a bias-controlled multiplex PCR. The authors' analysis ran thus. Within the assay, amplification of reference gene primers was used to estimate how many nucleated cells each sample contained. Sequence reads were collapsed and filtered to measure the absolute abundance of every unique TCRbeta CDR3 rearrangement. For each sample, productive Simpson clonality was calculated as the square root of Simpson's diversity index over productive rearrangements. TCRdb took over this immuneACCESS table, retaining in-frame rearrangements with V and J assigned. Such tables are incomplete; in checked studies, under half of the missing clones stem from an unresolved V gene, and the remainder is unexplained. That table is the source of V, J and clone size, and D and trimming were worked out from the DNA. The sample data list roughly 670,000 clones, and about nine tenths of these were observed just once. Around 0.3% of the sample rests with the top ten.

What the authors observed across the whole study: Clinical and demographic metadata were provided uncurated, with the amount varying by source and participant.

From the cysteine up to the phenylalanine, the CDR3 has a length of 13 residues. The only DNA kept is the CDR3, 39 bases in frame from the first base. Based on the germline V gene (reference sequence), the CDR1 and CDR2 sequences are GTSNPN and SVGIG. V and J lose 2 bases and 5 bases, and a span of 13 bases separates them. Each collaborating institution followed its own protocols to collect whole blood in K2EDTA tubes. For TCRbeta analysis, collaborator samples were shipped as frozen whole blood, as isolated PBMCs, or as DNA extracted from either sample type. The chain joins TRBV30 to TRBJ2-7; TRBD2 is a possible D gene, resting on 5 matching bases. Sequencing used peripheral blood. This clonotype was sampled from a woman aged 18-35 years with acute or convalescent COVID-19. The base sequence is TGTGCCTGGAGTCCCTGGACTGTAGACGAGCAGTACTTC. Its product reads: CAWSPWTVDEQYF. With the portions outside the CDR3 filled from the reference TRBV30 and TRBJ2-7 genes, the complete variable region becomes SQTIHQWPATLVQPVGSPLSLECTVEGTSNPNLYWYRQAAGRGLQLLFYSVGIGQISSEVPQNLSASRPQDRQFILSSKKLLLSDSGFYLCAWSPWTVDEQYFGPGTRLTVT.